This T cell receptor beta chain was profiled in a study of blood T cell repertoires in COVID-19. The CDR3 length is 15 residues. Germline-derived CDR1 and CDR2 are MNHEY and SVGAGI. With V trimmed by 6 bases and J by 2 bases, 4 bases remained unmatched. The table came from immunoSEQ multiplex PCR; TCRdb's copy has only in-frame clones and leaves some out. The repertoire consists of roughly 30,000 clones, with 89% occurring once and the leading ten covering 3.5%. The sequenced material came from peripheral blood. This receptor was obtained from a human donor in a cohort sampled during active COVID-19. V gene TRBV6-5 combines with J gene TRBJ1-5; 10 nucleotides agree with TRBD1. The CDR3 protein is CASRAGTGGNQPQHF. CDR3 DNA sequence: TGTGCCAGCAGAGCCGGGACAGGGGGCAATCAGCCCCAGCATTTT.